Below are 18 T cell receptor beta chains sequenced from a single sample in a study of blood T cell repertoires in COVID-19. Data came from immunoSEQ multiplex PCR; TCRdb stores just in-frame clones and leaves some out. The profile shows 70,000 to 95,000 clones, 85% to 95% of them singletons. The sequenced sample was peripheral blood. Receptor source: a woman aged 55-69 years with active COVID-19.

This chain connects TRBV4-2 to TRBJ1-5; TRBD1 matches 7 bases. Trimming took 4 bases from V and 6 from J; bases not matched to a gene: 9. Germline-derived CDR1 and CDR2 are LGHNA and YNFKEQ. This CDR3 is built from 15 residues. The CDR3 region has the DNA TGTGCCAGCAGCCCCTCGACAGGGTCGTTTCAGCCCCAGCATTTT. This codes for CASSPSTGSFQPQHF.

The gene calls are TRBV2 and TRBJ1-1, with 8 nucleotides matching TRBD1. Germline V gives CDR1 SNHLY, CDR2 FYNNEI. V lost 4 bases, J lost 11 bases, and 9 bases stayed unmatched. The CDR3 covers 13 residues. CDR3 loop: CASSAYQDRDAFF. The DNA of the CDR3 is TGTGCCAGCAGTGCATATCAGGACAGGGATGCTTTCTTT.

This chain connects TRBV3-1 (or the pseudogene TRBV3-2) to TRBJ1-6; perhaps TRBD1 as D (6 bases). CDR1 is LGHDT, CDR2 YNNKEL, per germline (reference sequence). V dropped 1 base and J dropped 6 bases, with 16 bases sitting between them. The CDR3 totals 17 residues. For the CDR3, the DNA is TGTGCCAGCAGCCAAGGAGGGGGACGGGAAATTAATTCACCCCTCCACTTT. Protein product: CASSQGGGREINSPLHF.

CDR3 protein: CASTPSFSTDTQYF. The CDR3 DNA reads as TGTGCCAGCACCCCGTCTTTCAGCACAGATACGCAGTATTTT. V gene TRBV6-5 combines with J gene TRBJ2-3, with D uncertain. Germline V CDR1 and CDR2: MNHEY, SVGAGI. The CDR3 has 14 amino acids. V was cut by 7 bases and J by 0 bases, with 11 bases left in between.

The gene calls are TRBV5-5 and TRBJ2-7; maybe TRBD1 (5 bases). Trimming shortened V by 1 base and J by 0 bases, and 11 bases separated the two germline ends. CDR3 length: 15 amino acids. The germline gives CDR1 SGHKS, CDR2 YYEKEE (reference sequence). The CDR3 nucleotides read TGTGCCAGCAGCTTGTCACGACAGTTCTCCTACGAGCAGTACTTC. Translating gives CASSLSRQFSYEQYF.

The rearrangement links TRBV5-4 to TRBJ1-2, with TRBD1 matching 7 bases. Germline assignment: CDR1 SGHNT and CDR2 YYREEE (reference sequence). V shed 4 bases, J shed 2 bases, and the junction held 5 bases outside the gene matches. The CDR3 has 14 amino acids. Here the CDR3 DNA reads TGTGCCAGCAGCGTTCCGGGACAGAACTATGGCTACACCTTC. Translated, it gives CASSVPGQNYGYTF.

The CDR3 region has the DNA TGTGCCAGCAGTTTAGCGCTTGGGGCTGGCTACACCTTC. Its protein product is CASSLALGAGYTF. The chain is built from TRBV12-3 or TRBV12-4 and TRBJ1-2; possible D gene TRBD1, 5 bases. Trimming took off 0 bases at V and 7 bases at J, with 9 bases between the two ends. This CDR3 spans 13 amino acids.

CDR3 bases: TGTGCCAGCAGCTTATCCCTCCAGGGTTCTATGACTGAAGCTTTCTTT. Translating it yields CASSLSLQGSMTEAFF. The V call is TRBV7-8, the J call TRBJ1-1, with D maybe TRBD1 (5 bases). Looked up from germline, CDR1 is SGHVS and CDR2 is FQNEAQ. This CDR3 contains 16 residues. Trimming removed 2 bases at V and 5 bases at J, with 18 bases between.

The rearrangement uses TRBV19 and TRBJ1-5; D is undetermined. Trimming shortened V by 7 bases and J by 5 bases, and 21 bases separated the two germline ends. The CDR3 totals 16 residues. The germline CDR1 and CDR2 sequences are LNHDA and SQIVND (reference sequence). The CDR3 loop reads CASKIGSSQPHQPQHF. In nucleotides, the CDR3 is TGTGCCAGTAAAATCGGGTCCTCTCAGCCCCATCAGCCCCAGCATTTT.

The table lists this clone with a count of one. The rearrangement links TRBV7-9 to TRBJ2-7; 7 bases align to TRBD1. CDR3 length equals 13 residues. Germline V lookup: CDR1 SEHNR, CDR2 FQNEAQ (reference sequence). V was pared by 2 bases and J by 5 bases, with 3 bases of the junction left unmatched. DNA for the CDR3: TGTGCCAGCAGCTTAAGACAGGGAAACGAGCAGTACTTC. Its protein product is CASSLRQGNEQYF.

V and J are TRBV7-9 and TRBJ2-5; 7 bases align to TRBD2. CDR3 size: 14 residues. The ends lost 3 bases at V and 4 bases at J; junction bases unmatched: 5. Germline V CDR1 and CDR2: SEHNR, FQNEAQ (reference sequence). The CDR3 nucleotides read TGTGCCAGCAGCTTTCTCGGGGAGGGAGAGACCCAGTACTTC. Its protein product is CASSFLGEGETQYF.

V and J are TRBV28 and TRBJ1-1; the D gene is possibly TRBD1 (6 bases). CDR3 size: 15 residues. Germline CDR1 MDHEN, CDR2 SYDVKM. V lost 2 bases and J lost 5, with 15 bases in between. CDR3 sequence reads: CASSLPLQGMTEAFF. CDR3 in DNA: TGTGCCAGCAGTTTACCCCTCCAGGGGATGACTGAAGCTTTCTTT.

V usage is TRBV7-3 and J usage is TRBJ2-7; weak D call: TRBD2 (5 bases). The CDR3 is 16 amino acids. Trimming left V 2 bases short and J 5 bases short, with 19 bases between. Germline values: CDR1 SGHTA, CDR2 FQGTGA. CDR3 bases: TGTGCCAGCAGCTTATACGAGGGCTGGGCGCGGGACGAGCAGTACTTC. This translates into CASSLYEGWARDEQYF.

The chain links TRBV19 to TRBJ1-1; no clear D. The CDR3 has 14 residues. CDR1 LNHDA and CDR2 SQIVND come from the germline V gene (reference sequence). Trimming pared 1 base from V and 7 bases from J, leaving 13 bases between. CDR3 sequence (DNA): TGTGCCAGTAGTATAGGAGAACTCCCCTTTGAAGCTTTCTTT. Translating it yields CASSIGELPFEAFF.

J is TRBJ2-5 and V is TRBV7-3; TRBD1 aligns across 8 bases. Per the germline V gene, CDR1 is SGHTA and CDR2 is FQGTGA. The CDR3 is made up of 15 amino acids. The V gene end was trimmed by 2 bases and the J gene end by 5 bases; junction bases not matched to a gene: 7. The CDR3 loop reads CASSLSGQGWETQYF. The DNA of the CDR3 is TGTGCCAGCAGCTTATCCGGACAGGGATGGGAGACCCAGTACTTC.

The V call is TRBV28, the J call TRBJ1-2; tentative D call: TRBD1 (6 bases). This CDR3 has 13 residues. Germline lookup yields CDR1 MDHEN and CDR2 SYDVKM. The V gene lost 7 bases and the J gene lost 3 bases, with 12 bases spanning the gap. This chain's CDR3 is CASTNRADYGYTF. CDR3 nucleotides: TGTGCCAGCACTAACAGGGCGGACTATGGCTACACCTTC.

This rearrangement joins TRBV2 to TRBJ1-1; D not certain. Germline CDR1 is SNHLY and CDR2 is FYNNEI. The CDR3 loop spans 12 amino acids. V lost 5 bases and J 10 bases, leaving 14 bases between the germline ends. Here the CDR3 reads CASSIGRERAFF. DNA of the CDR3: TGTGCCAGCAGTATTGGGAGGGAGCGAGCTTTCTTT.

The chain links TRBV28 to TRBJ1-1, with D hard to call. The CDR3 sequence is 15 residues long. V was shortened by 7 bases and J by 0 bases, with 15 bases between the two germline ends. CDR1 is MDHEN and CDR2 is SYDVKM in the germline V gene. CDR3 amino acids: CASTVPRVMNTEAFF. The CDR3 DNA follows: TGTGCCAGCACTGTACCCCGGGTAATGAACACTGAAGCTTTCTTT.